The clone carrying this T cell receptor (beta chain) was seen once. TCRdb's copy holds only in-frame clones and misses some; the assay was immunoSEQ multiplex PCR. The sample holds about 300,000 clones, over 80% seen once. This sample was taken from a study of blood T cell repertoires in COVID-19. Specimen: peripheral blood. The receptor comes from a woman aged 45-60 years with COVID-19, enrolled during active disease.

Here the CDR3 DNA reads TGTGCCAGCAGTGAATCCACTACGGGGTTCCACACAGATACGCAGTATTTT. The encoded protein is CASSESTTGFHTDTQYF. This chain connects TRBV25-1 to TRBJ2-3; perhaps TRBD2 as D (5 bases). V was shortened by 1 base and J by 2 bases, with 16 bases between the two germline ends. CDR1 MGHDK and CDR2 SYGVNS come from the germline V gene. This CDR3 is built from 17 residues.